The source of this TCR beta chain is a study of T cells in women clearing cervical HPV infection. Study as a whole: Case blood was drawn when the lesion was first found; control blood after infection became undetectable. Case blood was drawn a median approximately 150 days after lesion detection.

As concerns this clone: The CDR3 end lies 3 residues beyond the end of the read and is filled in from the germline J gene.

The assay was immunoSEQ multiplex PCR, and TCRdb's table has in-frame clones only and misses some. Its table records roughly 42,000 clones. V was trimmed by 5 bases and J by 6 bases, leaving 20 bases between them. Germline values: CDR1 MNHEY, CDR2 SVGEGT. The CDR3 is 15 amino acids. The sequenced sample was blood buffy coat. This chain joins TRBV6-2 or TRBV6-3 and TRBJ2-7; D might be TRBD2 (6 bases). This receptor was obtained from a woman aged 18 to 75 with a cervical HPV16 infection that either progressed to CIN3+ or cleared (not recorded which). CDR3 loop: CASSGGSLWWPEQYF. CDR3 bases read: TGTGCCAGCAGTGGGGGGAGTCTCTGGTGGCCCGAG.